The 25 T cell receptor beta chains listed next were all sequenced from one sample in a study of blood T cell repertoires in COVID-19. Clones were sequenced by immunoSEQ multiplex PCR, and TCRdb holds only the in-frame ones, with some missing. Of more than 150,000 clones detected, approximately 86% appear once; the ten largest clones hold about 0.6%. The sequenced sample consisted of peripheral blood. These receptors all come from a man aged 55-75 years with COVID-19, enrolled during active disease.

The chain combines TRBV5-1 with TRBJ1-1, with unresolved D. Per germline, CDR1 SGHRS and CDR2 YFSETQ. Trimming pared 4 bases from V and 4 bases from J, leaving 17 bases between. This CDR3 spans 15 amino acids. The CDR3 loop reads CASSPMESRGTEAFF. Written as DNA, the CDR3 is TGCGCCAGCAGCCCTATGGAATCTCGGGGCACTGAAGCTTTCTTT.

The chain uses TRBV18 and TRBJ2-3; 7 bases are shared with TRBD1. Germline V gene data show CDR1 as KGHSH and CDR2 as LQKENI. The CDR3 length is 15 residues. With V trimmed by 3 bases and J by 2 bases, 5 bases remained unmatched. Here the CDR3 reads CASSPATGATDTQYF. In DNA form, the CDR3 reads TGTGCCAGCTCACCCGCCACAGGGGCCACAGATACGCAGTATTTT.

The V call is TRBV6-2 or TRBV6-3, the J call TRBJ2-7; 11 bases are shared with TRBD2. The CDR3 totals 15 residues. CDR1 and CDR2 from the germline V gene are MNHEY and SVGEGT. The ends lost 6 bases at V and 0 bases at J; junction bases unmatched: 4. In DNA, the CDR3 is TGTGCCAGCAGGCCTAGCGGGAGGAGCTCCTACGAGCAGTACTTC. The encoded protein is CASRPSGRSSYEQYF.

This clone was detected ten times or more. The J gene is TRBJ2-7, the V gene TRBV4-2; weak D call: TRBD2 (5 bases). V lost 0 bases and J 5 bases, leaving 17 bases between the germline ends. Germline CDR1 and CDR2: LGHNA and YNFKEQ. The CDR3 sequence is 16 residues long. This CDR3 is CASSQDDLASSNEQYF. The DNA for the CDR3 is TGTGCCAGCAGCCAAGATGATCTCGCTAGCAGTAACGAGCAGTACTTC.

This chain uses TRBV5-6 with TRBJ1-6, with D hard to call. CDR1 is SGHDT and CDR2 is YYEEEE in the germline V gene. The V end lost 0 bases, the J end lost 8 bases, and 12 bases lay between the germline ends. This CDR3 contains 15 residues. The CDR3 region is CASSLDNKVDSPLHF. DNA of the CDR3: TGTGCCAGCAGCTTGGACAACAAAGTGGATTCACCCCTCCACTTT.

This clone was detected many times. The genes are TRBV7-3 and TRBJ2-1; D is perhaps TRBD2 (6 bases). Trimming shortened V by 5 bases and J by 0 bases, and 17 bases separated the two germline ends. CDR1 and CDR2 from the germline V gene are SGHTA and FQGTGA. The CDR3 consists of 17 residues. The CDR3 spells CASSPLGLAVSYNEQFF. The CDR3 coding sequence is TGTGCCAGCAGCCCGTTGGGACTCGCGGTCTCCTACAATGAGCAGTTCTTC. Based on the CDR3 plus reference TRBV7-3 and TRBJ2-1, the full variable domain is GAGVSQTPSNKVTEKGKYVELRCDPISGHTALYWYRQSLGQGPEFLIYFQGTGAADDSGLPNDRFFAVRPEGSVSTLKIQRTERGDSAVYLCASSPLGLAVSYNEQFFGPGTRLTVL.

This clone was found a few times. V gene TRBV7-2 combines with J gene TRBJ2-1; D ambiguous. Between the trimmed V and J ends, which lost 5 bases and 7 bases, there was a span of 9 bases. Germline CDR1 and CDR2: SGHTA and FQGNSA. CDR3 size: 12 residues. CDR3 amino acids: CASSPFGNEQFF. The CDR3, as DNA: TGTGCCAGCAGCCCCTTCGGTAATGAGCAGTTCTTC.

The chain couples TRBV18 to TRBJ2-2; D call uncertain. Germline loops: CDR1 KGHSH, CDR2 LQKENI. CDR3 length equals 15 residues. V lost 5 bases and J lost 1, with 11 bases in between. Written as DNA, the CDR3 is TGTGCCAGCTCAATGTTGACGGGGAACACCGGGGAGCTGTTTTTT. It encodes CASSMLTGNTGELFF.

V and J are TRBV7-9 and TRBJ1-1; 10 bases align to TRBD1. This CDR3 contains 14 residues. CDR1 is SEHNR, CDR2 FQNEAQ, per germline (reference sequence). The junction had 11 bases not matched to a gene; V was cut back by 5 bases and J by 11 bases. CDR3 in DNA: TGTGCCAGCAGCCCGGGGACAGGGGCCCCTAGGGCTTTCTTT. It encodes CASSPGTGAPRAFF.

The chain uses TRBV5-8 and TRBJ1-5, with TRBD1 matching 7 bases. Trimming at V came to 4 bases and at J to 2 bases, leaving 6 bases not matched to a gene. This CDR3 region has 15 residues. Germline CDR1 and CDR2: SGHTS and YDEGEE. The CDR3 sequence: CASSVQGFGNQPQHF. The CDR3 region has the DNA TGTGCCAGCAGCGTACAGGGGTTCGGCAATCAGCCCCAGCATTTT.

The chain is built from TRBV5-6 and TRBJ1-1, with D unresolved. In germline, CDR1 is SGHDT, CDR2 YYEEEE. V was cut by 3 bases and J by 1 base, with 13 bases left in between. The CDR3 spans 15 residues. The CDR3 reads CASSYSLRTNTEAFF. CDR3 DNA: TGTGCCAGCAGCTATTCACTAAGAACGAACACTGAAGCTTTCTTT.

This chain uses TRBV6-1 with TRBJ2-7; TRBD1 aligns across 7 bases. Trimming removed 3 bases from V and 2 bases from J; junction bases left unmatched: 4. The CDR3 covers 14 residues. Germline values: CDR1 MNHNS, CDR2 SASEGT. CDR3 nucleotides: TGTGCCAGCAGTGACGGGACAGCCCCCTACGAGCAGTACTTC. It codes for CASSDGTAPYEQYF.

The chain has TRBV27 and TRBJ2-7, with a weak D call TRBD1 (6 bases). This CDR3 comprises 13 residues. Germline V gene sequence: CDR1 MNHEY, CDR2 SMNVEV (reference sequence). Deletions cut 5 bases from V and 6 bases from J, with 14 bases between. The CDR3 nucleotides read TGTGCCAGCAGTCCCGAGGGGGTTGGCGAGCAGTACTTC. It is translated as CASSPEGVGEQYF.

Comments on this clone: This sample includes further DNA sequences coding for the same CDR3. The CDR3: CASSLAGAETQYF. The DNA of the CDR3 is TGTGCCAGCAGCTTAGCTGGGGCCGAGACCCAGTACTTC. The chain links TRBV7-9 to TRBJ2-5; maybe TRBD1 (5 bases). With 0 bases removed from V and 5 bases from J, the gap between germline ends came to 7 bases. The CDR3 is made up of 13 amino acids. From germline, CDR1 is SEHNR and CDR2 FQNEAQ (reference sequence).

The chain links TRBV6-5 to TRBJ1-2, with no clear D. Germline lookup yields CDR1 MNHEY and CDR2 SVGAGI. Trimming pared 2 bases from V and 8 bases from J, leaving 15 bases between. This CDR3 region has 14 residues. DNA of the CDR3: TGTGCCAGCAGTTACCCGGGAATCCTAGGCGGCTACACCTTC. Translated: CASSYPGILGGYTF.

The chain employs TRBV15 and TRBJ2-3; TRBD2 might be the D (5 bases). The CDR3 consists of 14 residues. Germline CDR1 LNHNV, CDR2 YYDKDF (reference sequence). Deletions cut 3 bases from V and 0 bases from J, with 7 bases between. In DNA, the CDR3 is TGTGCCACCAGCAGGGACTTTAGCACAGATACGCAGTATTTT. This gives the protein CATSRDFSTDTQYF.

The chain recombines TRBV11-3 with TRBJ2-6; 10 bases agree with TRBD1. Trimming removed 5 bases from V and 2 bases from J; junction bases left unmatched: 12. CDR1 is SGHNT and CDR2 is YENEEA in the germline V gene. CDR3 length equals 19 residues. This CDR3 reads CASSPNPRDRGAGANVLTF. The CDR3 nucleotides read TGTGCCAGCAGCCCTAACCCCAGGGACAGGGGAGCTGGGGCCAACGTCCTGACTTTC.

The rearrangement joins TRBV28 to TRBJ1-5; TRBD1 is a possible D gene (5 bases). V was pared by 3 bases and J by 0 bases, with 12 bases between. Germline V gives CDR1 MDHEN, CDR2 SYDVKM. The CDR3 has 16 residues. The CDR3 loop is CASSFIRQTSNQPQHF. DNA of the CDR3: TGTGCCAGCAGTTTCATTAGACAGACTAGCAATCAGCCCCAGCATTTT.

The CDR3: CASSRITGFSTSGGAVYEQYF. CDR3 nucleotide sequence: TGTGCCAGCTCACGCATTACAGGGTTCTCGACTAGCGGGGGGGCCGTCTACGAGCAGTACTTC. The rearrangement uses TRBV18 and TRBJ2-7, with 14 bases lining up with TRBD2. The CDR3 totals 21 residues. V lost 4 bases, J lost 3 bases, and 20 bases stayed unmatched. Germline V lookup: CDR1 KGHSH, CDR2 LQKENI.

This rearrangement joins TRBV2 to TRBJ1-3; D is ambiguous. The CDR3 runs to 12 residues. V lost 2 bases, J lost 4 bases, and 3 bases lay in between. CDR1 is SNHLY, CDR2 FYNNEI, per germline. CDR3 residues: CASSEQGNTIYF. The CDR3 DNA is TGTGCCAGCAGTGAACAAGGAAACACCATATATTTT.

The V and J genes are TRBV24-1 and TRBJ1-2, with D unresolved. V dropped 1 base and J dropped 4 bases, with 9 bases sitting between them. Germline loops: CDR1 KGHDR, CDR2 SFDVKD. CDR3 length: 14 amino acids. The CDR3 region is CATSDFTRGYGYTF. The DNA of the CDR3 is TGTGCCACCAGTGATTTCACAAGAGGCTATGGCTACACCTTC.

This clone turned up a few times. CDR3 DNA: TGTGCCAGCAGCTCCTTTTGGGGCTTACAAGAGACCCAGTACTTC. This encodes CASSSFWGLQETQYF. The V gene is TRBV5-4, the J gene TRBJ2-5, with a tentative D call TRBD1 (5 bases). The CDR3 contains 15 residues. Per germline, CDR1 SGHNT and CDR2 YYREEE (reference sequence). Trimming left V 3 bases short and J 2 bases short, with 14 bases between. Combining the CDR3 with reference TRBV5-4 and TRBJ2-5 gives the whole variable domain ETGVTQSPTHLIKTRGQQVTLRCSSQSGHNTVSWYQQALGQGPQFIFQYYREEENGRGNFPPRFSGLQFPNYSSELNVNALELDDSALYLCASSSFWGLQETQYFGPGTRLLVL.

This sequence joins TRBV7-8 and TRBJ2-7; D unresolved. With 4 bases removed from V and 7 bases from J, the gap between germline ends came to 8 bases. Germline V CDR1 and CDR2: SGHVS, FQNEAQ. This CDR3 comprises 11 residues. The CDR3 DNA is TGTGCCAGCAGCTCACCTAGGGAGCAGTACTTC. Translating it yields CASSSPREQYF.

Here the CDR3 reads CASSKGQGEHNEQFF. The CDR3, as DNA: TGTGCCAGCAGCAAGGGACAGGGAGAACACAATGAGCAGTTCTTC. The V gene is TRBV5-4, the J gene TRBJ2-1; 9 bases agree with TRBD1. The V and J ends lost 4 bases and 5 bases, in that order; junction bases with no gene match: 7. CDR3 length: 15 residues. Germline CDR1 is SGHNT and CDR2 is YYREEE (reference sequence).

The chain links TRBV18 to TRBJ2-1, with TRBD2 matching over 8 bases. The length of the CDR3 is 15 residues. V trimming: 3 bases; J trimming: 8 bases; junction bases outside the gene matches: 9. Germline V lookup: CDR1 KGHSH, CDR2 LQKENI. Written as DNA, the CDR3 is TGTGCCAGCTCACCTCCCGGGACTAGGGACCATGAGCAGTTCTTC. Protein product: CASSPPGTRDHEQFF.